One sample yielded the 9 T cell receptor beta chains listed below, sequenced in a study of shared clonotypes between healthy human individuals. Here immunoSEQ multiplex PCR was the method, and the copy in TCRdb shows in-frame clones only, minus some. This table holds around 530,000 clones, around 80% found once. The sequenced sample consisted of PBMCs. Source of these receptors: a woman in her thirties or forties in good health. Some clones in this sample may be carry-over from other donors' samples.

In its sample, this clone was seen many times. Other DNA sequences within the sample encode an identical CDR3. The chain has TRBV30 and TRBJ2-3; D gene unclear. The CDR3 sequence is 11 residues long. V lost 4 bases and J lost 8, with 10 bases in between. Germline values: CDR1 GTSNPN, CDR2 SVGIG (reference sequence). Here the CDR3 DNA reads TGTGCCTGGAAACCCGTTGGTACGCAGTATTTT. It encodes CAWKPVGTQYF.

V usage is TRBV7-9 and J usage is TRBJ1-3, with a tentative D call TRBD1 (5 bases). The CDR3 sequence is 15 residues long. The germline V gene encodes CDR1 SEHNR and CDR2 FQNEAQ (reference sequence). V lost 3 bases, J lost 4 bases, and 13 bases lay in between. CDR3 coding DNA: TGTGCCAGCAGCTTTTCCACCGGGGGGGGAAACACCATATATTTT. Amino acids: CASSFSTGGGNTIYF.

The chain recombines TRBV11-2 with TRBJ2-1, with D unclear. CDR1 and CDR2 from the germline V gene are SGHAT and FQNNGV. V gave up 1 base and J gave up 7 bases, with 5 bases separating them. The length of the CDR3 is 12 residues. In nucleotides, the CDR3 is TGTGCCAGCAGCTTAGGGCGGAATGAGCAGTTCTTC. Its translation is CASSLGRNEQFF.

V and J are TRBV30 and TRBJ1-4; D not resolved. CDR1 and CDR2 (germline): GTSNPN, SVGIG (reference sequence). V was shortened by 2 bases and J by 3 bases, with 16 bases between the two germline ends. The CDR3 extends over 16 amino acids. Here the CDR3 DNA reads TGTGCCTGGAGTACCTTTCCTTCTACATCTAATGAAAAACTGTTTTTT. This codes for CAWSTFPSTSNEKLFF. Drawing the rest from reference TRBV30 and TRBJ1-4, the complete variable domain is SQTIHQWPATLVQPVGSPLSLECTVEGTSNPNLYWYRQAAGRGLQLLFYSVGIGQISSEVPQNLSASRPQDRQFILSSKKLLLSDSGFYLCAWSTFPSTSNEKLFFGSGTQLSVL.

This clone was seen more than once but under ten times. The genes are TRBV2 and TRBJ1-1; possibly TRBD1 for D (5 bases). The CDR3 consists of 13 residues. V was cut by 3 bases and J by 2 bases, with 7 bases left in between. CDR1 is SNHLY, CDR2 FYNNEI, per germline. CDR3 loop: CASSDQGNTEAFF. The DNA for the CDR3 is TGTGCCAGCAGTGATCAGGGTAACACTGAAGCTTTCTTT. Drawing the rest from reference TRBV2 and TRBJ1-1, the complete variable domain is EPEVTQTPSHQVTQMGQEVILRCVPISNHLYFYWYRQILGQKVEFLVSFYNNEISEKSEIFDDQFSVERPDGSNFTLKIRSTKLEDSAMYFCASSDQGNTEAFFGQGTRLTVV.

As for this clone: The sample contains more than one DNA sequence encoding this CDR3. This sequence joins TRBV7-3 and TRBJ2-1; D is ambiguous. This CDR3 is 15 amino acids long. V was pared by 5 bases and J by 0 bases, with 11 bases between. Germline loops: CDR1 SGHTA, CDR2 FQGTGA. Written as DNA, the CDR3 is TGTGCCAGCAGCCCTCATTCTAGCTCCTACAATGAGCAGTTCTTC. Its translation: CASSPHSSSYNEQFF.

The chain joins TRBV25-1 to TRBJ2-3; TRBD2 agrees at 9 bases. Looked up from germline, CDR1 is MGHDK and CDR2 is SYGVNS. Trimming at V came to 1 base and at J to 2 bases, leaving 7 bases not matched to a gene. The CDR3 covers 17 residues. DNA for the CDR3: TGTGCCAGCAGTGAATGGACCGGACTAGCGTACACAGATACGCAGTATTTT. It yields the protein CASSEWTGLAYTDTQYF.

The chain couples TRBV4-2 to TRBJ1-4; weak D call: TRBD1 (5 bases). This CDR3 is 14 amino acids long. The V and J ends lost 0 bases and 5 bases respectively, with 7 bases between them. Germline V gene lookup returns CDR1 LGHNA and CDR2 YNFKEQ. The CDR3 sequence is CASSQEGANEKLFF. The CDR3 bases are TGTGCCAGCAGCCAAGAAGGGGCGAATGAAAAACTGTTTTTT.

As for this clone: This clone may be a read error of a much larger clone one base away. Other DNA sequences in the same sample also yield this CDR3. The chain couples TRBV7-8 to TRBJ2-4; weak D call: TRBD2 (6 bases). This CDR3 region has 14 residues. Germline values: CDR1 SGHVS, CDR2 FQNEAQ. V dropped 3 bases and J dropped 0 bases, with 6 bases sitting between them. This CDR3 reads CASSLGGAKNIQYF. The CDR3 DNA is TGTGCCAGCAGCTTGGGGGGAGCCAAAAACATTCAGTACTTC. Complete variable domain (other parts from reference TRBV7-8 and TRBJ2-4): GAGVSQSPRYKVAKRGQDVALRCDPISGHVSLFWYQQALGQGPEFLTYFQNEAQLDKSGLPSDRFFAERPEGSVSTLKIQRTQQEDSAVYLCASSLGGAKNIQYFGAGTRLSVL.